This TCR beta chain emerged from a study of blood T cell repertoires in COVID-19 (dated by TCRdb to about 2020). About the study as a whole: Collaborator samples came from the United States, Italy and Spain and covered acute and convalescent phases of COVID-19. The prospective study material was composed of cDNA or gDNA derived from T cells, B-cell-depleted T cells, or PBMCs. The dataset comprised deeply sampled blood TCRbeta repertoires from subjects exposed to, actively infected with, or recovered from COVID-19. The repertoires were made available in a free public database intended to serve as a resource for research on the immune response to SARS-CoV-2. The samples were drawn from the first 160 participants of the ongoing ImmuneRACE study and from under 1,500 subjects provided by 6 global collaborators. Sample metadata almost always included a de-identified subject ID, COVID-19 status, age in years and sex. Where available, HLA class I and class II types were taken from metadata supplied by the sample provider and were not determined by assay-based typing.

TCRbeta CDR3 regions were amplified from genomic DNA using the immunoSEQ Assay, a bias-controlled multiplex PCR. Concerning the study's data processing: The number of nucleated cells in each sample was estimated by amplification of reference gene primers within the assay. To quantify the absolute abundance of each unique TCRbeta CDR3 rearrangement, sequence reads were collapsed and filtered. For each sample, productive Simpson clonality was calculated by taking the square root of Simpson's diversity index across productive rearrangements. The source is immuneACCESS, and TCRdb retained only in-frame sequences with V and J called. Part of the clones is not carried over; for the studies checked, unresolved V genes explain less than half of this, and the remainder is unexplained. Clonal size and the V and J genes are those of that table, whereas D and trimming came from the DNA. This sample comprises roughly 150,000 clones, approximately 84% of them detected only once. The ten largest make up less than 3% of the sample.

Beyond this particular receptor, the publication reports: Clinical and demographic metadata were provided uncurated, with the amount varying by source and participant.

Taken from cysteine to phenylalanine, the CDR3 has 15 residues. CDR3 DNA is the only sequence kept; it has 45 bases, read in frame from the first base. CDR1 and CDR2 are read off the germline V gene as SGHAT and FQNNGV. The V end loses 1 base and the J end loses 4 bases, and a stretch of 10 bases separates them. One collaborating source in Seattle enrolled patients during active infection and followed them longitudinally through the course of disease. Collaborating institutions collected whole blood in K2EDTA tubes following their own protocols. For TCRbeta analysis, collaborators shipped samples in one of three forms: frozen whole blood, isolated PBMCs, or DNA extracted from either of those sample types. Of note for this clone: Its antigen is unknown. Per-nucleotide qualities are absent, and no much larger clonotype sits a single base away.

The sample comprised peripheral blood. Recombination linked TRBV11-2 to TRBJ1-4; confidence is insufficient to name the D gene. The sequence derives from a woman aged 80 or over with COVID-19, enrolled during active disease. Read as DNA, the sequence is TGTGCCAGCAGCTTAGTATTTCAACTTAATGAAAAACTGTTTTTT. Translation gives CASSLVFQLNEKLFF.